This T cell receptor beta chain is from a study of blood T cell repertoires in COVID-19. The overall study: In each case, the material was cDNA or gDNA derived from T cells, B-cell-depleted T cells, or PBMCs.

The CDR3 extends over 15 amino acids. Germline V CDR1 and CDR2: SGHRS, YFSETQ. V was shortened by 1 base and J by 1 base, with 11 bases between the two germline ends. Profiling relied on immunoSEQ multiplex PCR, and the TCRdb table lists in-frame clones only, not all of them. The table has fewer than 200,000 clones, roughly 80% seen once. The clonotype originates from a woman of 80 years or more with acute or convalescent COVID-19. The V call is TRBV5-1, the J call TRBJ2-5, with a weak D call TRBD1 (6 bases). Sequencing was carried out using peripheral blood. CDR3 nucleotide sequence: TGCGCCAGCAGCTTGAATCCGGACAGCCAAGAGACCCAGTACTTC. Its protein is CASSLNPDSQETQYF.